This TCR beta chain was sequenced for a study of glioma-infiltrating T cells. Amplification of TCR alpha and beta CDR3 regions from RNA used iRepertoire nested multiplex PCR. TCRdb called the multiplex PCR reads again in MiXCR, with one record for every CDR3 protein. The sample lists some 100,000 distinct CDR3 sequences, 20% to 25% occurring once. Losses at the gene ends were 5 bases for V and 2 bases for J; bases not matched to a gene: 1. The germline CDR1 and CDR2 sequences are LNHDA and SQIVND (reference sequence). CDR3 size: 15 residues. Concerning this clonotype itself: A much larger clone differs from this one at a single base, so this may be a read error.

The chain joins TRBV19 to TRBJ2-7; 15 positions agree with TRBD2. The receptor was isolated from a human donor with low-grade glioma or glioblastoma, undergoing nonglioma brain surgery, or in good health (not recorded which). Sequences were obtained from glioma tissue, nonneoplastic brain tissue, or PBMCs (not recorded which). The DNA of the CDR3 is TGTGCCAGTAGTGGGACTAGCGGGAGGACCTACGAGCAGTACTTC. This encodes CASSGTSGRTYEQYF.